This T cell receptor (beta chain) was identified during a study of tumor and adjacent non-tumor tissue in lung cancer. Across the whole study: There were 11 to 13 adenocarcinoma, a couple of squamous cell carcinoma and 1 small cell lung cancer cases. Broader study findings: Tumor TCR diversity, when higher, was linked to shorter survival. Tumor tissue had significantly higher TCR diversity than normal lung.

Germline-derived CDR1 and CDR2 are MDHEN and SYDVKM. This CDR3 region has 12 residues. Trimming removed 7 bases from V and 9 bases from J; junction bases left unmatched: 6. On this clonotype: Its antigen is unknown.

A modified ARM-PCR protocol with three rounds of nested PCR amplified TCRbeta. TCRdb itself ran the multiplex PCR reads through MiXCR, one entry per CDR3 protein. The data contain approximately 79,000 distinct CDR3 sequences, roughly 62% of them singletons. No cell sorting was done before RNA was extracted from the tissue. Chemotherapy-naive patients with new lung cancer underwent thoracic surgery in China, August–November 2014. Sequenced input: lung tumor tissue. The receptor's source is a man between 65 and 85 years old with non-small cell lung cancer. The chain recombines TRBV28 with TRBJ2-1, with 7 nucleotides matching TRBD1. CDR3 region: CASNYRGSEQFF. For the CDR3, the DNA is TGTGCCAGCAATTACAGGGGAAGTGAGCAGTTCTTC.